One and the same sample provided the 29 T cell receptor beta chains below, sequenced in a study of blood T cell repertoires in COVID-19. The repertoire was sequenced with immunoSEQ multiplex PCR; TCRdb's copy has only in-frame clones and lacks some. The sample has some 300,000 clones, approximately 89% seen once; the top ten hold 5.5% to 7%. The specimen sequenced was peripheral blood. The receptors come from a woman between 25 and 40 years old who had recovered from COVID-19.

J is TRBJ1-2 and V is TRBV2; unclear D gene. The length of the CDR3 is 12 residues. Germline values: CDR1 SNHLY, CDR2 FYNNEI. With 3 bases removed from V and 4 bases from J, the gap between germline ends came to 6 bases. CDR3 residues: CASSEVSYGYTF. In DNA, the CDR3 is TGTGCCAGCAGTGAGGTGAGCTATGGCTACACCTTC.

The chain carries TRBV5-1 and TRBJ2-5; 12 positions agree with TRBD1. The CDR3 extends over 16 amino acids. Germline CDR1 is SGHRS and CDR2 is YFSETQ. V shed 1 base, J shed 4 bases, and the junction held 5 bases outside the gene matches. The CDR3 DNA is TGCGCCAGCAGCTTGACGGGGACAGGGGGCACAGAGACCCAGTACTTC. Its protein product is CASSLTGTGGTETQYF. Full variable domain (missing parts from reference TRBV5-1 and TRBJ2-5): KAGVTQTPRYLIKTRGQQVTLSCSPISGHRSVSWYQQTPGQGLQFLFEYFSETQRNKGNFPGRFSGRQFSNSRSEMNVSTLELGDSALYLCASSLTGTGGTETQYFGPGTRLLVL.

This chain joins TRBV15 and TRBJ2-7, with 10 nucleotides matching TRBD1. The germline V gene encodes CDR1 LNHNV and CDR2 YYDKDF (reference sequence). J lost 6 bases, V lost 1 base, and 6 bases had no gene match. This CDR3 spans 15 amino acids. The CDR3 is CATSRGGDRGGEQYF. The CDR3 DNA reads TGTGCCACCAGCAGAGGGGGGGACAGGGGTGGCGAGCAGTACTTC.

The V and J genes are TRBV29-1 and TRBJ2-5; D perhaps matches TRBD1 (6 bases). This CDR3 has 12 residues. V lost 6 bases and J 5 bases, leaving 13 bases between the germline ends. Germline assignment: CDR1 SQVTM and CDR2 ANQGSEA. The CDR3 coding sequence is TGCAGCGTGGCGCAGGGGTCTGAGACCCAGTACTTC. Protein: CSVAQGSETQYF.

The CDR3 spells CASTSPPDTQYF. Written as DNA, the CDR3 is TGTGCCAGCACTAGTCCCCCAGATACGCAGTATTTT. The rearrangement links TRBV27 to TRBJ2-3; D remains ambiguous. The CDR3 has 12 residues. The ends were cut back, 7 bases at V and 4 bases at J, with 9 bases in the middle. CDR1 and CDR2 from the germline V gene are MNHEY and SMNVEV (reference sequence).

The V and J genes are TRBV24-1 and TRBJ2-5; no clear D. The germline V and J ends were trimmed by 1 base and 2 bases, with 7 bases remaining between them. The germline V gene encodes CDR1 KGHDR and CDR2 SFDVKD. The CDR3 length is 14 residues. Here the CDR3 DNA reads TGTGCCACCAGTGATTTAGGAGAACAAGAGACCCAGTACTTC. Translation: CATSDLGEQETQYF.

J is TRBJ1-6 and V is TRBV3-1 (or the pseudogene TRBV3-2); TRBD1 might be the D (6 bases). The CDR3 spans 16 residues. The V and J ends lost 3 bases and 1 base respectively, with 10 bases between them. In germline, CDR1 is LGHDT, CDR2 YNNKEL (reference sequence). As DNA, the CDR3 is TGTGCCAGCAGCCATTCTCAGGGGTCCTATAATTCACCCCTCCACTTT. The encoded protein is CASSHSQGSYNSPLHF.

The chain links TRBV4-1 to TRBJ2-1, with 10 bases aligning to TRBD2. The CDR3 loop spans 18 amino acids. The V gene end was trimmed by 3 bases and the J gene end by 0 bases; junction bases not matched to a gene: 8. Per the germline V gene, CDR1 is MGHRA and CDR2 is YSYEKL. CDR3 in amino acids: CASSHTTSGALSYNEQFF. CDR3 DNA: TGCGCCAGCAGCCACACTACTAGCGGGGCTCTCTCCTACAATGAGCAGTTCTTC.

V gene TRBV18 combines with J gene TRBJ2-2; TRBD2 agrees at 7 bases. The CDR3 is made up of 17 amino acids. Losses at the gene ends were 3 bases for V and 4 bases for J; bases not matched to a gene: 11. CDR1 is KGHSH and CDR2 is LQKENI in the germline V gene. DNA for the CDR3: TGTGCCAGCTCACCGTGGGAGGGGCGTCTCGGCACCGGGGAGCTGTTTTTT. This gives the protein CASSPWEGRLGTGELFF.

The V call is TRBV27, the J call TRBJ2-7; TRBD1 matches 9 bases. The CDR3 totals 16 residues. Germline-derived CDR1 and CDR2 are MNHEY and SMNVEV (reference sequence). J lost 3 bases, V lost 5 bases, and 11 bases had no gene match. CDR3 nucleotides: TGTGCCAGCAGTCCCGGGACAGGGATGGCCCACTACGAGCAGTACTTC. This codes for CASSPGTGMAHYEQYF.

The rearrangement uses TRBV24-1 and TRBJ2-3; 9 bases match TRBD2. CDR1 and CDR2 (germline): KGHDR, SFDVKD. This CDR3 comprises 16 residues. The junction had 9 bases not matched to a gene; V was cut back by 3 bases and J by 6 bases. CDR3 loop: CATSDGLAGSQDTQYF. The CDR3 DNA reads TGTGCCACCAGTGATGGGCTAGCGGGGTCCCAGGATACGCAGTATTTT.

This clone was detected only a few times. The chain's CDR3 is CASRTGAYGYTF. The CDR3 nucleotides read TGTGCCAGCAGAACAGGGGCCTATGGCTACACCTTC. The chain couples TRBV6-5 to TRBJ1-2; 7 bases fit TRBD1. In germline, CDR1 is MNHEY, CDR2 SVGAGI. This CDR3 region has 12 residues. Trimming removed 6 bases from V and 4 bases from J; junction bases left unmatched: 2.

This clone was seen just once. The chain is built from TRBV24-1 and TRBJ2-3; the D gene is possibly TRBD1 (6 bases). Trimming removed 4 bases at V and 2 bases at J, with 9 bases between. Per germline, CDR1 KGHDR and CDR2 SFDVKD. CDR3 length: 14 amino acids. This chain's CDR3 is CATSEPGATDTQYF. The CDR3 DNA sequence: TGTGCCACCAGTGAGCCAGGGGCCACAGATACGCAGTATTTT.

The V call is TRBV5-6, the J call TRBJ2-5; D possibly corresponds to TRBD1 (5 bases). The CDR3 sequence is 16 residues long. CDR1 and CDR2 (germline): SGHDT, YYEEEE. Trimming removed 3 bases from V and 2 bases from J, with 17 bases in between. Here the CDR3 reads CASSSGRGYAQETQYF. The DNA of the CDR3 is TGTGCCAGCAGCTCAGGAAGGGGTTATGCTCAAGAGACCCAGTACTTC.

V gene TRBV4-1 combines with J gene TRBJ2-3, with TRBD2 matching over 12 bases. Germline values: CDR1 MGHRA, CDR2 YSYEKL. There are 17 residues in the CDR3. Unmatched junction bases numbered 6, after V lost 0 bases and J lost 5 bases. CDR3 region: CASSQEPSGGGIDTQYF. The CDR3 DNA reads TGCGCCAGCAGCCAAGAACCTAGCGGGGGGGGTATAGATACGCAGTATTTT.

This chain uses TRBV19 with TRBJ2-1; TRBD2 might be the D (5 bases). Germline V CDR1 and CDR2: LNHDA, SQIVND (reference sequence). Trimming left V 10 bases short and J 4 bases short, with 8 bases between. This CDR3 has 11 residues. The CDR3 reads CATRGYNEQFF. The CDR3, as DNA: TGTGCCACTCGGGGTTACAATGAGCAGTTCTTC. The complete variable domain, with remaining parts taken from reference TRBV19 and TRBJ2-1, reads DGGITQSPKYLFRKEGQNVTLSCEQNLNHDAMYWYRQDPGQGLRLIYYSQIVNDFQKGDIAEGYSVSREKKESFPLTVTSAQKNPTAFYLCATRGYNEQFFGPGTRLTVL.

The gene calls are TRBV10-3 and TRBJ2-7, with D tentatively TRBD1 (6 bases). The V gene's germline CDR1 is ENHRY and CDR2 SYGVKD. Deletions cut 0 bases from V and 6 bases from J, with 15 bases between. CDR3 length equals 15 residues. The CDR3 reads CAISESAGGLGEQYF. Here the CDR3 DNA reads TGTGCCATCAGTGAGTCCGCTGGGGGCCTGGGCGAGCAGTACTTC.

The gene calls are TRBV27 and TRBJ1-5, with no clear D. The CDR3 is 13 residues long. V was clipped by 6 bases and J by 6 bases, with 12 bases between them. Germline assignment: CDR1 MNHEY and CDR2 SMNVEV (reference sequence). CDR3 coding DNA: TGTGCCAGCAGCACAGACGAAACTCAGCCCCAGCATTTT. Translation gives CASSTDETQPQHF.

The chain combines TRBV28 with TRBJ2-6; TRBD1 matches at 7 bases. The germline gives CDR1 MDHEN, CDR2 SYDVKM. CDR3 length equals 17 residues. J was trimmed by 2 bases and V by 4 bases; bases with no gene match: 8. CDR3 in DNA: TGTGCCAGCAGTTCAATCGGAAGGGGGCCTGGGGCCAACGTCCTGACTTTC. Protein: CASSSIGRGPGANVLTF.

This clone has only one observation. The rearrangement uses TRBV6-2 or TRBV6-3 and TRBJ1-3; D gene uncertain. The V end was cut by 1 base, the J end by 2 bases, with 12 bases between. The CDR3 length is 16 residues. Germline CDR1 and CDR2: MNHEY and SVGEGT. CDR3 loop: CASSYFHPGAGNTIYF. CDR3 DNA sequence: TGTGCCAGCAGTTACTTCCACCCAGGCGCTGGAAACACCATATATTTT.

V and J are TRBV4-1 and TRBJ1-3; D uncertain. The CDR3 totals 16 residues. Trimming took off 0 bases at V and 0 bases at J, with 9 bases between the two ends. CDR1 and CDR2 (germline): MGHRA, YSYEKL. CDR3 in amino acids: CASSQDHQYSGNTIYF. The CDR3 DNA follows: TGCGCCAGCAGCCAAGATCACCAGTACTCTGGAAACACCATATATTTT.

The V and J genes are TRBV14 and TRBJ1-2; D possibly corresponds to TRBD1 (6 bases). CDR1 SGHDN and CDR2 FVKESK come from the germline V gene. The CDR3 extends over 14 amino acids. V was pared by 4 bases and J by 6 bases, with 15 bases between. This CDR3 reads CASSRLQGSDGYTF. CDR3 DNA sequence: TGTGCCAGCAGCCGCCTACAGGGTAGTGATGGCTACACCTTC.

The chain combines TRBV5-1 with TRBJ2-3; possibly TRBD2 for D (7 bases). Germline V gene lookup returns CDR1 SGHRS and CDR2 YFSETQ. This CDR3 comprises 15 residues. V lost 4 bases to trimming and J lost 2 bases, with 14 bases between them. For the CDR3, the DNA is TGCGCCAGCAGCCAAGGGGGGGTCCTCACAGATACGCAGTATTTT. As protein: CASSQGGVLTDTQYF.

The V gene is TRBV6-5, the J gene TRBJ1-5; 10 positions match TRBD1. Germline V gives CDR1 MNHEY, CDR2 SVGAGI. The CDR3 has 14 amino acids. Losses at the gene ends were 6 bases for V and 9 bases for J; bases not matched to a gene: 8. The CDR3 DNA reads as TGTGCCAGCAGAGGGACAGGGGCGTGGGTGCCCCAGCATTTT. Amino acids: CASRGTGAWVPQHF.

The genes are TRBV7-2 and TRBJ2-7, with 8 bases aligning to TRBD1. This CDR3 region has 15 residues. With V trimmed by 5 bases and J by 6 bases, 12 bases remained unmatched. Germline assignment: CDR1 SGHTA and CDR2 FQGNSA. As DNA, the CDR3 is TGTGCCAGCAGCCCCACTAACGGACAGGGCTTCGAGCAGTACTTC. Protein: CASSPTNGQGFEQYF.

V gene TRBV7-9 combines with J gene TRBJ1-5, with D possibly TRBD1 on 6 matching bases. The CDR3 loop spans 16 amino acids. V lost 5 bases and J 11 bases, leaving 25 bases between the germline ends. Germline values: CDR1 SEHNR, CDR2 FQNEAQ (reference sequence). CDR3: CASSPEAQGGESAQHF. The CDR3 DNA sequence: TGTGCCAGCAGCCCCGAGGCACAGGGTGGGGAGTCAGCCCAGCATTTT.

V gene TRBV6-2 or TRBV6-3 combines with J gene TRBJ2-1; D is perhaps TRBD2 (6 bases). Germline V CDR1 and CDR2: MNHEY, SVGEGT. The CDR3 runs to 14 residues. Trimming left V 0 bases short and J 10 bases short, with 13 bases between. CDR3: CASSYSMGGLEQFF. CDR3 DNA: TGTGCCAGCAGTTACTCGATGGGGGGTCTGGAGCAGTTCTTC.

The chain links TRBV28 to TRBJ2-1; a possible D gene is TRBD2 (5 bases). The CDR3 is 16 residues long. In germline, CDR1 is MDHEN, CDR2 SYDVKM. Trimming pared 4 bases from V and 1 base from J, leaving 14 bases between. The DNA of the CDR3 is TGTGCCAGCAGTTCTGTGACAACGGGGTCCTACAATGAGCAGTTCTTC. Its protein is CASSSVTTGSYNEQFF.

The chain uses TRBV6-2 or TRBV6-3 and TRBJ2-4; D is uncertain. Trimming took off 6 bases at V and 4 bases at J, with 19 bases between the two ends. CDR3 size: 16 residues. From germline, CDR1 is MNHEY and CDR2 SVGEGT. The CDR3 bases are TGTGCCAGCAGCAGTTCAGGAAGTCTTTTGAAAAACATTCAGTACTTC. Translating gives CASSSSGSLLKNIQYF.